One and the same sample provided the 8 T cell receptor beta chains below, sequenced in a study of naive CD8 T cells in extremely preterm neonates. The repertoire was sequenced with immunoSEQ multiplex PCR; TCRdb's copy has only in-frame clones and lacks some. In the table there are about 4,900 clones, around 97% of which are singletons. Cord blood came from elective full-term cesareans at about 37-42 weeks without labor or membrane rupture. Sequences were obtained from naive CD8+ T cells from cord blood. Receptor source: a newborn in good health.

The V gene is TRBV6-1, the J gene TRBJ2-4; 7 nucleotides line up with TRBD2. Germline CDR1 and CDR2: MNHNS and SASEGT. The junction had 10 bases not matched to a gene; V was cut back by 2 bases and J by 0 bases. This CDR3 is built from 18 residues. This chain's CDR3 is CASSEPSSGLAAKNIQYF. In nucleotides, the CDR3 is TGTGCCAGCAGTGAACCCTCTAGCGGCCTGGCAGCCAAAAACATTCAGTACTTC.

This chain uses TRBV2 with TRBJ2-6, with TRBD1 matching over 8 bases. V shed 6 bases and J 0 bases; nucleotides not matched to a gene: 4. The germline V gene encodes CDR1 SNHLY and CDR2 FYNNEI. There are 16 residues in the CDR3. Written as DNA, the CDR3 is TGTGCCAGCAGGGGACAGGCCATCTCTGGGGCCAACGTCCTGACTTTC. It encodes CASRGQAISGANVLTF. The entire variable domain, with the rest obtained from reference TRBV2 and TRBJ2-6, is as follows: EPEVTQTPSHQVTQMGQEVILRCVPISNHLYFYWYRQILGQKVEFLVSFYNNEISEKSEIFDDQFSVERPDGSNFTLKIRSTKLEDSAMYFCASRGQAISGANVLTFGAGSRLTVL.

The table lists this clone with a count of one. In DNA, the CDR3 is TGTGCCAGCAGCGGTACCTTGGCGGGGGGAGGGACCGGGGAGCTGTTTTTT. This gives the protein CASSGTLAGGGTGELFF. The chain couples TRBV2 to TRBJ2-2, with 8 bases fitting TRBD2. There are 17 residues in the CDR3. Trimming removed 6 bases from V and 5 bases from J; junction bases left unmatched: 14. Germline CDR1 and CDR2: SNHLY and FYNNEI.

The rearrangement links TRBV9 to TRBJ2-3; D is perhaps TRBD2 (5 bases). Germline loops: CDR1 SGDLS, CDR2 YYNGEE. The CDR3 is 15 residues long. The ends were cut back, 0 bases at V and 0 bases at J, with 8 bases in the middle. CDR3 sequence reads: CASSVGLASTDTQYF. CDR3 nucleotides: TGTGCCAGCAGCGTAGGGCTAGCTAGCACAGATACGCAGTATTTT.

This chain uses TRBV7-9 with TRBJ1-3; 7 bases line up with TRBD1. Per germline, CDR1 SEHNR and CDR2 FQNEAQ (reference sequence). This CDR3 comprises 18 residues. J was trimmed by 0 bases and V by 1 base; bases with no gene match: 9. The CDR3 nucleotides are TGTGCCAGCAGCTTAGGCCGAATGGACAGGCTCTCTGGAAACACCATATATTTT. It encodes CASSLGRMDRLSGNTIYF.

The gene calls are TRBV6-1 and TRBJ2-4, with TRBD1 as a possible D gene (6 bases). The CDR3 has 17 residues. Germline loops: CDR1 MNHNS, CDR2 SASEGT. V shed 3 bases and J shed 0 bases, with 15 bases lying between them. This chain's CDR3 is CASSEDGQRVAKNIQYF. In DNA form, the CDR3 reads TGTGCCAGCAGTGAGGACGGACAGCGCGTAGCCAAAAACATTCAGTACTTC.

The V gene is TRBV7-9, the J gene TRBJ2-7; 7 bases align to TRBD2. Germline V lookup: CDR1 SEHNR, CDR2 FQNEAQ (reference sequence). The CDR3 covers 14 residues. J gave up 7 bases and V 5 bases, and 11 bases lay outside the gene matches. The CDR3 region is CASSRDWGGREQYF. In DNA form, the CDR3 reads TGTGCCAGCAGCCGGGACTGGGGAGGGAGGGAGCAGTACTTC.

The chain couples TRBV6-1 to TRBJ2-7; 7 nucleotides align to TRBD1. Trimming removed 4 bases from V and 3 bases from J; junction bases left unmatched: 12. The CDR3 runs to 16 residues. Looked up from germline, CDR1 is MNHNS and CDR2 is SASEGT. The CDR3 region is CASSAYGTAGSYEQYF. CDR3 sequence (DNA): TGTGCCAGCAGTGCGTACGGGACAGCTGGGAGCTACGAGCAGTACTTC.